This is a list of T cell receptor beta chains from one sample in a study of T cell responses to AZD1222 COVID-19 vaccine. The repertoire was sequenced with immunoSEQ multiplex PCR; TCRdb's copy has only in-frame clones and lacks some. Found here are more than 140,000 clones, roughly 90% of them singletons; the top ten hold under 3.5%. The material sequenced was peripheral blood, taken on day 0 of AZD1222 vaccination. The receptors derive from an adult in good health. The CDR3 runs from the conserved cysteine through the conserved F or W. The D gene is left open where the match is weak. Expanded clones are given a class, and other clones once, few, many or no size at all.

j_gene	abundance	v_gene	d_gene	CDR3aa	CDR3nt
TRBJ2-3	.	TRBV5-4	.	CASSLPGKGTDTQYF	TGTGCCAGCAGCTTGCCGGGGAAGGGCACAGATACGCAGTATTTT
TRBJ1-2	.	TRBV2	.	CASSVTQGRNGYTF	TGTGCCAGCAGTGTTACGCAGGGGCGCAATGGCTACACCTTC
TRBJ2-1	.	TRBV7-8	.	CASSLDKGYNEQFF	TGTGCCAGCAGCTTAGATAAGGGCTACAATGAGCAGTTCTTC
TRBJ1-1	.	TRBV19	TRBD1	CASSGGQMNTEAFF	TGTGCCAGTAGTGGGGGACAGATGAACACTGAAGCTTTCTTT
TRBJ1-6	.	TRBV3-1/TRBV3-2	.	CASSPGTSPLHF	TGTGCCAGCAGCCCCGGAACTTCACCCCTCCACTTT
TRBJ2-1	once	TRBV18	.	CASSPLASNEQFF	TGTGCCAGCTCACCTCTGGCAAGTAATGAGCAGTTCTTC
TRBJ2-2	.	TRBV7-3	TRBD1	CASSSETGVNTGELFF	TGTGCCAGCAGCTCCGAGACAGGGGTTAACACCGGGGAGCTGTTTTTT
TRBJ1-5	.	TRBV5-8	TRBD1	CASSAGTGYSNQPQHF	TGTGCCAGCAGCGCTGGGACAGGGTATAGCAATCAGCCCCAGCATTTT
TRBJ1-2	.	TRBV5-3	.	CARSLGAHLYGYTF	TGTGCCAGAAGCCTGGGGGCCCATCTCTATGGCTACACCTTC
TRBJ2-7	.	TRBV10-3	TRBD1	CAISEGQGVLQYF	TGTGCCATCAGTGAGGGACAGGGGGTATTGCAGTACTTC
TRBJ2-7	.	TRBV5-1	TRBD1	CASSLSGQGFGEQYF	TGCGCCAGCAGCCTATCGGGACAGGGGTTCGGGGAGCAGTACTTC
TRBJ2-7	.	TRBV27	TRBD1	CASRKATGGYEQYF	TGTGCCAGCAGGAAAGCGACAGGGGGGTACGAGCAGTACTTC
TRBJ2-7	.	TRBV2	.	CASSGASRNYEQYF	TGTGCCAGCAGTGGGGCGAGTCGCAACTACGAGCAGTACTTC
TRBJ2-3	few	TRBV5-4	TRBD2	CASSTGTSSTDTQYF	TGTGCCAGCAGTACCGGGACTAGCAGCACAGATACGCAGTATTTT
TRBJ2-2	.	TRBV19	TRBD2	CASSIDSHSGRARTGELFF	TGTGCCAGTAGTATAGATTCCCACAGCGGGAGGGCCCGGACCGGGGAGCTGTTTTTT
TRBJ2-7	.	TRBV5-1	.	CASSPRVGGMFDEQYF	TGCGCCAGCAGCCCTAGAGTCGGCGGGATGTTCGACGAGCAGTACTTC
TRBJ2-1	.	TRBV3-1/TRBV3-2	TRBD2	CASSRPSGLNNNEQFF	TGTGCCAGCAGCCGACCTAGCGGGTTGAACAACAATGAGCAGTTCTTC
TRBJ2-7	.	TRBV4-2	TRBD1	CASSQQQGAPYEQYF	TGTGCCAGCAGCCAACAGCAGGGGGCGCCTTACGAGCAGTACTTC
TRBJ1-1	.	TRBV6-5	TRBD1	CASRETTGGWVKAFF	TGTGCCAGCAGGGAGACAACAGGGGGATGGGTGAAAGCTTTCTTT
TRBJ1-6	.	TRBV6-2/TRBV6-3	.	CASSYSTASPPLHF	TGTGCCAGCAGTTACTCGACAGCAAGTCCACCCCTCCACTTT
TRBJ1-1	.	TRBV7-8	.	CASTQSGGVGNTEAFF	TGTGCCAGCACCCAAAGTGGGGGCGTGGGGAACACTGAAGCTTTCTTT
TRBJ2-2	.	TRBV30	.	CAWSLIRGTGELFF	TGTGCCTGGAGTCTGATTCGGGGCACCGGGGAGCTGTTTTTT
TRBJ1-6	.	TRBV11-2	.	CASSRGGISVHF	TGTGCCAGCAGCCGGGGGGGTATATCGGTCCACTTT
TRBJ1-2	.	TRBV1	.	CTSSQNTSNYGYTF	TGCACCAGCAGCCAGAACACAAGTAACTATGGCTACACCTTC
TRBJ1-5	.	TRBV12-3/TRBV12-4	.	CASTWREDQPQHF	TGTGCCAGCACCTGGAGGGAAGATCAGCCCCAGCATTTT
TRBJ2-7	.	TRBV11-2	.	CASSLTRGSYEQYF	TGTGCCAGCAGCTTAACGCGGGGCTCCTACGAGCAGTACTTC
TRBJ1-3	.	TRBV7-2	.	CASSSLSRQPGNTIYF	TGTGCCAGCAGCTCCCTCTCAAGACAGCCTGGAAACACCATATATTTT
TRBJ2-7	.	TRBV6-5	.	CASSPDLGRGEQYF	TGTGCCAGTTCGCCTGATCTGGGCAGAGGTGAGCAGTACTTC
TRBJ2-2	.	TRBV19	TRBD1	CASSIWGQGTGELFF	TGTGCCAGTAGTATCTGGGGACAGGGAACCGGGGAGCTGTTTTTT
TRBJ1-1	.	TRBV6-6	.	CASRGSGLDTEAFF	TGTGCCAGCAGGGGATCGGGGCTGGACACTGAAGCTTTCTTT
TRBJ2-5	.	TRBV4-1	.	CASSMNLLQGSGETQYF	TGCGCCAGCAGCATGAACCTGTTACAGGGTTCAGGAGAGACCCAGTACTTC
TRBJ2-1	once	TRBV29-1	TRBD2	CSVAPGRNNEQFF	TGCAGCGTCGCCCCCGGGAGGAACAATGAGCAGTTCTTC
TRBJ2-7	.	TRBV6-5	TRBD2	CASSYASGGAYEQYF	TGTGCCAGCAGTTACGCTAGCGGGGGGGCCTACGAGCAGTACTTC
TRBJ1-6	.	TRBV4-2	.	CASSPGNVNSPLHF	TGTGCCAGCAGCCCTGGCAACGTTAATTCACCCCTCCACTTT
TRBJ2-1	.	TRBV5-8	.	CASSWGRSAYNEQFF	TGTGCCAGCAGCTGGGGCCGCTCCGCCTACAATGAGCAGTTCTTC
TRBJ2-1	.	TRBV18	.	CASSPPAPGEQFF	TGTGCCAGCTCACCACCGGCGCCGGGTGAGCAGTTCTTC
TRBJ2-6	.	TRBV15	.	CATSRDGEAGANVLTF	TGTGCCACCAGCAGAGATGGTGAAGCTGGGGCCAACGTCCTGACTTTC
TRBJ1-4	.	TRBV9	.	CASSETAYNEKLFF	TGTGCCAGCAGTGAGACAGCCTATAATGAAAAACTGTTTTTT
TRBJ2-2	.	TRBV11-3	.	CASSWTGAPTGELFF	TGTGCCAGCAGCTGGACGGGGGCTCCCACCGGGGAGCTGTTTTTT
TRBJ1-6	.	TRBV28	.	CASSPSQGRDSPLHF	TGTGCCAGCAGTCCTTCACAGGGAAGAGATTCACCCCTCCACTTT
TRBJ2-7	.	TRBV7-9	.	CASSRGTLTYEQYF	TGTGCCAGCAGCCGCGGGACACTCACCTACGAGCAGTACTTC
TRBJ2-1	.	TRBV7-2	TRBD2	CASSSTSGGYNEQFF	TGTGCCAGCAGCTCAACTAGCGGGGGTTACAATGAGCAGTTCTTC
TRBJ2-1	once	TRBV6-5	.	CASSYQGGAEQFF	TGTGCCAGCAGTTACCAAGGGGGGGCTGAGCAGTTCTTC
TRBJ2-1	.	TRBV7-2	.	CASSASHASNEQFF	TGTGCCAGCAGCGCCTCGCATGCTTCCAATGAGCAGTTCTTC
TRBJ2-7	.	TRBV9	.	CASSVAWGVSYEQYF	TGTGCCAGCAGCGTAGCCTGGGGGGTCTCCTACGAGCAGTACTTC
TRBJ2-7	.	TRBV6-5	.	CACGTGSYEQYF	TGTGCCTGCGGGACGGGATCCTACGAGCAGTACTTC